Only a few counts were recorded for the clone carrying this T cell receptor (beta chain). Its specificity is unknown. This sample stems from a study of vaccination effects on CD4 cells after COVID-19. TCRdb's copy holds only in-frame clones and misses some; the assay was immunoSEQ multiplex PCR. The sample yields some 19,000 clones, less than 85% seen once. The CDR3 has 13 residues. V dropped 4 bases and J dropped 1 base, with 8 bases sitting between them. The germline V gene encodes CDR1 SGHRS and CDR2 YFSETQ. In the ViraFEST assay, antigen-specific CD4+ clonotypes were identified by expansion after peptide-pool stimulation. Between days 9 and 10 of culture, CD4+ T cells were separated out. SARS-CoV-2 infection was confirmed by PCR in the person between March and December 2020.

Here the sequenced sample was CD4+ T cells from PBMCs cultured with a peptide pool, taken before COVID-19 vaccination. This rearrangement joins TRBV5-1 to TRBJ1-1, with D unclear. This clonotype originated in a human donor who had a prior SARS-CoV-2 infection. This CDR3 is CASSLGKNTEAFF. The CDR3 bases are TGCGCCAGCAGCCTCGGGAAGAACACTGAAGCTTTCTTT.